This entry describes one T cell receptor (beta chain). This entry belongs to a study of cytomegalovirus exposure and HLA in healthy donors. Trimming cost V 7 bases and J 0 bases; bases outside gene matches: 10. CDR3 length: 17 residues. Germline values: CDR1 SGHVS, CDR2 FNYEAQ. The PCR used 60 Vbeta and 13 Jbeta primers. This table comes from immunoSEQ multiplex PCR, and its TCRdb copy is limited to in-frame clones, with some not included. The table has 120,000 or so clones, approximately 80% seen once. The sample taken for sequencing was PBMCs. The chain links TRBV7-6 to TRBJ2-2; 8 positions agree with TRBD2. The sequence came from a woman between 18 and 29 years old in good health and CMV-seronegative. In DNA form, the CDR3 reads TGTGCCAGCACGTCGGGGGGGTGGACAGCGAACACCGGGGAGCTGTTTTTT. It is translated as CASTSGGWTANTGELFF.